Described below is a single T cell receptor beta chain sequence and its context. Its antigen is still unknown. The data were taken from a study of somatic mutations in cytotoxic T cells in rheumatoid arthritis. Across the whole study: Blood samples of roughly 33 ml were drawn from patients (in EDTA) right after diagnosis and before any treatment. Certain T-cell populations stained with V beta antibodies were FACS-sorted to nearly 100% purity, and V beta1+ cells were TCRB-sequenced. Whole-study findings and limits: Healthy controls did not share the age-linked increase in CD8+ clonality seen in rheumatoid arthritis patients. For CD8+ T-cell clonality, rheumatoid arthritis patients and age-matched healthy controls did not differ significantly.

CDR1 and CDR2 from the germline V gene are PRHDT and FYEKMQ (reference sequence). Trimming at V came to 5 bases and at J to 1 base, leaving 11 bases not matched to a gene. This CDR3 is 19 amino acids long. Sequencing was performed with immunoSEQ multiplex PCR; in TCRdb, only in-frame clones are kept and a portion is missing. The sample shows 14,000 or so clones, under 80% of them seen only once. The sequenced sample was CD8+ T cells sorted from blood. This TCR was recovered from an adult with rheumatoid arthritis. The chain couples TRBV13 to TRBJ2-1; 13 nucleotides agree with TRBD2. The DNA for the CDR3 is TGTGCCAGCAGCGACCGGACTAGCGGGGGTTTTGGTTCCTACAATGAGCAGTTCTTC. Its translation: CASSDRTSGGFGSYNEQFF.